These T cell receptor beta chains were read from a single sample in a study of cytomegalovirus exposure and HLA in healthy donors. Assay: immunoSEQ multiplex PCR; the TCRdb copy retains only in-frame clones and omits some. Here the sample spans 130,000 or so clones, 73% being singletons. The specimen was PBMCs. Every receptor here comes from a woman aged 40 to 50 in good health and CMV-seropositive. The CDR3 runs from the conserved cysteine through the conserved F or W. A D gene is named only where the DNA matches it firmly. Expanded clones are given a class, and other clones once, few, many or no size at all.

>NA|TRBV28|TRBJ1-1|NA
TGTGCCAGCAGTCCCCCTCGGGGGAGGCGGAACACTGAAGCTTTCTTT
CASSPPRGRRNTEAFF
>TRBD2|TRBV27|TRBJ2-2|NA
TGTGCCAGCAGTTCCCCCCAGATAGCGGGGGGCCGGACCGGGGAGCTGTTTTTT
CASSSPQIAGGRTGELFF
>TRBD1|TRBV27|TRBJ1-2|NA
TGTGCCAGCAGTTCTCAGGGGGCAGGCTACACCTTC
CASSSQGAGYTF
>NA|TRBV28|TRBJ2-7|NA
TGTGCCAGCAGTTTGGCGGGGCCCTCCTACGAGCAGTACTTC
CASSLAGPSYEQYF
>TRBD1|TRBV5-3|TRBJ2-7|few
TGTGCCAGCGATTGGGGACCCGGGACAGGGGTTAGCGAGCAGTACTTC
CASDWGPGTGVSEQYF
>NA|TRBV5-5|TRBJ2-7|NA
TGTGCCAGCAGCACCCAGACACAGCAGTACTTC
CASSTQTQQYF
>NA|TRBV19|TRBJ2-3|once
TGTGCCAGTAGGGCGGGGAGCACAGATACGCAGTATTTT
CASRAGSTDTQYF
>NA|TRBV5-6|TRBJ2-3|NA
TGTGCCAGCAGCTTGGGGGGCGCATATCCAGGAGATACGCAGTATTTT
CASSLGGAYPGDTQYF
>TRBD1|TRBV18|TRBJ1-1|NA
TGTGCCGGCTCACCAGTGACAGGGGGGAGCTCTGAAGCTTTCTTT
CAGSPVTGGSSEAFF
>TRBD1|TRBV9|TRBJ1-1|NA
TGTGCCAGCAGGGGGGACAGTGAGAACACTGAAGCTTTCTTT
CASRGDSENTEAFF
>TRBD1|TRBV19|TRBJ2-7|NA
TGTGCCAGTAGTCTTGACTCCGGGACAGGATACGAGCAGTACTTC
CASSLDSGTGYEQYF
>TRBD1|TRBV5-4|TRBJ1-1|few
TGTGCCAGCAAAGAGGGGCAGGGGGGAAACACTGAAGCTTTCTTT
CASKEGQGGNTEAFF
>NA|TRBV23-1|TRBJ2-2|NA
TGCGCCAGCTGGTGCTGGACGGGAACGACGAACACCGGGGAGCTGTTTTTT
CASWCWTGTTNTGELFF
>TRBD1|TRBV5-1|TRBJ1-4|few
TGCGCCAGCAGCTCCGGACAGGGAAATGAAAAACTGTTTTTT
CASSSGQGNEKLFF
>NA|TRBV7-2|TRBJ2-3|NA
TGTGCCAGCAGCTTCTACACAGATACGCAGTATTTT
CASSFYTDTQYF
>NA|TRBV5-6|TRBJ2-4|few
TGTGCCAGCAGCTCCACTCCCCGGAACATTCAGTACTTC
CASSSTPRNIQYF
>NA|TRBV9|TRBJ1-1|NA
TGTGCCAGCAGCGTAGATCGTTCGGGGGCTGAAGCTTTCTTT
CASSVDRSGAEAFF
>NA|TRBV4-2|TRBJ2-1|NA
TGTGCCAGCAGCCAAGTAGTAGAGAATGAGCAGTTCTTC
CASSQVVENEQFF
>NA|TRBV7-3|TRBJ2-4|NA
TGTGCCAGCAGCTTGGACGGGAAGCAAGGAAACATTCAGTACTTC
CASSLDGKQGNIQYF